These 9 T cell receptor beta chains were sequenced from one sample in a study of regulatory dendritic cells for organ transplantation. Profiled with immunoSEQ multiplex PCR; TCRdb holds only in-frame clones, not every one. In the table there are 30,000 to 40,000 clones, 70% to 90% of which are singletons. Input material: naive CD4+ T cells from blood. Subset specified: CD45RA+ naive T cells. The receptors were sampled from a human donor in good health.

The chain is built from TRBV19 and TRBJ2-1; D unresolved. Germline CDR1 reads LNHDA; CDR2 reads SQIVND (reference sequence). V lost 6 bases to trimming and J lost 0 bases, with 9 bases between them. This CDR3 region has 14 residues. CDR3 loop: CASRDDHSYNEQFF. The CDR3 bases are TGTGCCAGTAGAGACGACCACTCCTACAATGAGCAGTTCTTC.

The gene calls are TRBV7-9 and TRBJ1-1; no definite D call. This CDR3 is built from 16 residues. Germline V CDR1 and CDR2: SEHNR, FQNEAQ (reference sequence). V shed 7 bases and J shed 0 bases, with 18 bases lying between them. The CDR3 is CASNHLGSGMNTEAFF. The CDR3 nucleotides read TGTGCCAGCAACCACTTGGGGTCGGGGATGAACACTGAAGCTTTCTTT.

The rearrangement links TRBV7-2 to TRBJ1-4, with D maybe TRBD1 (6 bases). Between the trimmed V and J ends, which lost 2 bases and 7 bases, there was a span of 8 bases. This CDR3 is 13 amino acids long. Germline lookup yields CDR1 SGHTA and CDR2 FQGNSA. CDR3: CASSLTGFEKLFF. In DNA, the CDR3 is TGTGCCAGCAGCTTAACAGGGTTTGAAAAACTGTTTTTT. The full variable domain, completed using reference TRBV7-2 and TRBJ1-4, is GAGVSQSPSNKVTEKGKDVELRCDPISGHTALYWYRQSLGQGLEFLIYFQGNSAPDKSGLPSDRFSAERTGGSVSTLTIQRTQQEDSAVYLCASSLTGFEKLFFGSGTQLSVL.

The rearrangement joins TRBV19 to TRBJ2-2, with a possible D match to TRBD2 (6 bases). The V gene's germline CDR1 is LNHDA and CDR2 SQIVND (reference sequence). The V end lost 7 bases, the J end lost 4 bases, and 13 bases lay between the germline ends. The CDR3 has 14 residues. CDR3 nucleotides: TGTGCCAGTACGACTAGTTCGGTCACCGGGGAGCTGTTTTTT. It is translated as CASTTSSVTGELFF.

The chain carries TRBV30 and TRBJ1-5; TRBD1 is a possible D gene (5 bases). CDR3 length: 15 amino acids. Germline CDR1 reads GTSNPN; CDR2 reads SVGIG (reference sequence). Trimming left V 1 base short and J 3 bases short, with 13 bases between. CDR3 sequence reads: CAWSGPRVANQPQHF. The CDR3 DNA follows: TGTGCCTGGAGTGGTCCCAGGGTGGCCAATCAGCCCCAGCATTTT.

The gene calls are TRBV9 and TRBJ2-5; D is unclear. The CDR3 has 13 amino acids. CDR1 and CDR2 (germline): SGDLS, YYNGEE. V was shortened by 0 bases and J by 4 bases, with 7 bases between the two germline ends. CDR3 region: CASSVDILETQYF. CDR3 DNA: TGTGCCAGCAGCGTAGACATATTAGAGACCCAGTACTTC.

The chain recombines TRBV6-5 with TRBJ2-4; 7 bases are a match to TRBD1. V trimming: 5 bases; J trimming: 6 bases; junction bases outside the gene matches: 4. The CDR3 totals 13 residues. Germline CDR1 reads MNHEY; CDR2 reads SVGAGI. The chain's CDR3 is CASSDRERNIQYF. The CDR3, as DNA: TGTGCCAGCAGTGACAGGGAGAGAAACATTCAGTACTTC.

The CDR3 is CASSPNSALRWAVGGYTF. The CDR3 bases are TGTGCCAGCAGCCCCAATTCGGCCTTAAGGTGGGCCGTTGGCGGCTACACCTTC. This chain links TRBV27 with TRBJ1-2; D uncertain. The germline V and J ends were trimmed by 6 bases and 8 bases, with 31 bases remaining between them. Germline V gene data show CDR1 as MNHEY and CDR2 as SMNVEV (reference sequence). This CDR3 spans 18 amino acids.

The chain carries TRBV5-1 and TRBJ2-1; 12 bases agree with TRBD1. Germline V gene sequence: CDR1 SGHRS, CDR2 YFSETQ. The CDR3 spans 16 residues. After removal of 0 bases from V and 9 bases from J, the junction contained 7 bases not matched to a gene. CDR3 coding DNA: TGCGCCAGCAGCTTGGGTCCCGGGACAGGGGGCGGTGAGCAGTTCTTC. Its protein is CASSLGPGTGGGEQFF.